The clone carrying this T cell receptor (beta chain) has a count of ten or more. This specimen comes from a study of neurological immune-mediated disorders. Time point reported: longitudinal time-point 3. TCRdb re-derived calls from the 5' RACE reads in MiXCR, one entry per CDR3 protein. The top ten hold 9% of the sample, which has fewer than 55,000 distinct CDR3 sequences, 9.5% to 15% seen once. The germline gives CDR1 DFQATT, CDR2 SNEGSKA (reference sequence). The V and J ends lost 0 bases and 2 bases respectively, with 7 bases between them. This CDR3 has 13 residues. Specimen: PBMCs. This sequence joins TRBV20-1 and TRBJ1-2; no clear D gene. The clonotype originates from a male donor with HTLV-1-associated myelopathy (HAM/TSP). This CDR3 is CSARDGRNYGYTF. The CDR3 DNA reads as TGCAGTGCTAGAGATGGAAGAAACTATGGCTACACCTTC.